This T cell receptor beta chain comes out of a study of T cell responses to AZD1222 COVID-19 vaccine. V was cut by 1 base and J by 1 base, with 5 bases left in between. The germline V gene encodes CDR1 SGHDT and CDR2 YYEEEE. The CDR3 is 13 residues long. Profiled with immunoSEQ multiplex PCR; TCRdb holds only in-frame clones, not every one. Found here are approximately 100,000 clones, more than 85% of them singletons; the top ten hold less than 6.5%. The study, taken as a whole, reports: Nearly half of unique spike-specific TCRs reportedly avoided B.1.351 and B.1.1.7 mutated regions. The number of AZD1222 recipients seropositive at baseline was only six. CD4 TCRs linked to vaccination spanned spike, dominating at 160-218 and 743-854.

In this sample, this clone turned up once. Antigen: not known. The rearrangement uses TRBV5-6 and TRBJ1-1; no definite D call. The TCR sequence derives from an adult in good health. Sequencing was performed on peripheral blood, taken on day 0 of AZD1222 vaccination. The CDR3 reads CASSLQPNTEAFF. The CDR3 DNA follows: TGTGCCAGCAGCTTGCAACCGAACACTGAAGCTTTCTTT.